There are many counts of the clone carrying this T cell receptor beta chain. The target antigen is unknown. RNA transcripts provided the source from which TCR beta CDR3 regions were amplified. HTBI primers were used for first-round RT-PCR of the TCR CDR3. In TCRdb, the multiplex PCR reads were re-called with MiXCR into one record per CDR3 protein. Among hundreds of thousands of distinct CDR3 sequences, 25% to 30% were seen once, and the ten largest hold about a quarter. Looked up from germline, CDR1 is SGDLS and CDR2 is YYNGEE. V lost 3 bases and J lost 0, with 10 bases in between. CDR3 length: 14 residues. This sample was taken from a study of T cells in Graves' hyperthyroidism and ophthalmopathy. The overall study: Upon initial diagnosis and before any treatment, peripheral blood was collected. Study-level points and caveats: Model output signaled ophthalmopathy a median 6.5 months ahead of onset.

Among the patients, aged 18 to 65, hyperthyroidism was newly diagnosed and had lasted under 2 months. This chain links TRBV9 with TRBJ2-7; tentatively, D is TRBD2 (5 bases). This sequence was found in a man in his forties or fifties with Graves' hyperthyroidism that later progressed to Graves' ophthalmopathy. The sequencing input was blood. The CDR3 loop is CASSGAVSSYEQYF. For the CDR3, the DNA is TGTGCCAGCAGCGGAGCGGTAAGCTCCTACGAGCAGTACTTC.